Listed below are T cell receptor beta chains from one sample, sequenced in a study of cytomegalovirus exposure and HLA in healthy donors. Libraries were prepared by immunoSEQ multiplex PCR; TCRdb keeps only in-frame clonotypes and omits some of them. This sample carries about 100,000 clones, about 80% of them seen once, and the ten largest clones take 4.1%. Sequenced input: PBMCs. These receptors originate from a female donor in good health and CMV-seropositive. CDR3s include the opening cysteine and the closing phenylalanine or tryptophan. A D gene is named only where the DNA matches it firmly. Clone sizes are given selectively: once, few, many, or a class where the clone is expanded.

abundance: few
v_gene: TRBV6-6
j_gene: TRBJ2-3
d_gene: TRBD1
CDR3aa: CASGPTTGGGTDTQYF
CDR3nt: TGTGCCAGCGGACCTACGACAGGGGGAGGCACAGATACGCAGTATTTT

abundance: NA
v_gene: TRBV19
j_gene: TRBJ1-5
d_gene: TRBD1
CDR3aa: CASTQIDRGNQPQHF
CDR3nt: TGTGCCAGCACTCAAATCGACAGGGGTAATCAGCCCCAGCATTTT

abundance: NA
v_gene: TRBV2
j_gene: TRBJ2-7
d_gene: TRBD2
CDR3aa: CASGEGTSGSYEQYF
CDR3nt: TGTGCCAGCGGAGAAGGGACTAGCGGATCCTACGAGCAGTACTTC

abundance: NA
v_gene: TRBV29-1
j_gene: TRBJ2-1
d_gene: NA
CDR3aa: CSALTGYNEQFF
CDR3nt: TGCAGCGCCCTGACAGGTTACAATGAGCAGTTCTTC

abundance: NA
v_gene: TRBV19
j_gene: TRBJ1-3
d_gene: NA
CDR3aa: CASSIKFVSGNTIYF
CDR3nt: TGTGCCAGTAGTATTAAATTCGTCTCTGGAAACACCATATATTTT

abundance: NA
v_gene: TRBV27
j_gene: TRBJ1-4
d_gene: NA
CDR3aa: CASSPQGNEKLFF
CDR3nt: TGTGCCAGCAGTCCCCAGGGAAATGAAAAACTGTTTTTT

abundance: NA
v_gene: TRBV21-1
j_gene: TRBJ1-2
d_gene: NA
CDR3aa: CASSKATGGVVGYTF
CDR3nt: TGTGCCAGCAGCAAAGCGACAGGAGGAGTGGTGGGCTACACCTTC

abundance: NA
v_gene: TRBV7-9
j_gene: TRBJ2-6
d_gene: NA
CDR3aa: CASSLGQSLSGANVLTF
CDR3nt: TGTGCCAGCAGCTTGGGGCAAAGCTTATCGGGGGCCAACGTCCTGACTTTC

abundance: NA
v_gene: TRBV9
j_gene: TRBJ2-3
d_gene: TRBD2
CDR3aa: CASSVGLLQGDTQYF
CDR3nt: TGTGCCAGCAGCGTGGGACTACTCCAGGGTGATACGCAGTATTTT

abundance: NA
v_gene: TRBV10-1
j_gene: TRBJ1-4
d_gene: NA
CDR3aa: CASSEGSNPRANEKLFF
CDR3nt: TGCGCCAGCAGTGAGGGGAGTAACCCCCGTGCTAATGAAAAACTGTTTTTT

abundance: NA
v_gene: TRBV15
j_gene: TRBJ1-1
d_gene: TRBD1
CDR3aa: CATSRAGTVWGTEAFF
CDR3nt: TGTGCCACCAGCAGAGCTGGGACAGTTTGGGGCACTGAAGCTTTCTTT

abundance: few
v_gene: TRBV6-5
j_gene: TRBJ2-5
d_gene: NA
CDR3aa: CASSKQRNRGETQYF
CDR3nt: TGTGCCAGCAGCAAACAGAGAAACCGGGGAGAGACCCAGTACTTC

abundance: NA
v_gene: TRBV7-9
j_gene: TRBJ2-7
d_gene: NA
CDR3aa: CASSLGGGLSYEQYF
CDR3nt: TGTGCCAGCAGCTTAGGGGGGGGGCTTAGCTACGAGCAGTACTTC

abundance: NA
v_gene: TRBV20-1
j_gene: TRBJ1-1
d_gene: NA
CDR3aa: CSAPPLTEAFF
CDR3nt: TGCAGTGCTCCCCCCCTTACTGAAGCTTTCTTT

abundance: NA
v_gene: TRBV18
j_gene: TRBJ2-7
d_gene: TRBD1
CDR3aa: CASSPRQGSYEQYF
CDR3nt: TGTGCCAGCTCACCGAGACAGGGATCCTACGAGCAGTACTTC

abundance: NA
v_gene: TRBV30
j_gene: TRBJ2-3
d_gene: NA
CDR3aa: CAWSAPRGTDTQYF
CDR3nt: TGTGCCTGGAGTGCCCCTAGGGGAACAGATACGCAGTATTTT

abundance: NA
v_gene: TRBV9
j_gene: TRBJ2-2
d_gene: NA
CDR3aa: CASSALDLNTGELFF
CDR3nt: TGTGCCAGCAGCGCGCTCGATCTAAACACCGGGGAGCTGTTTTTT

abundance: NA
v_gene: TRBV7-6
j_gene: TRBJ1-1
d_gene: TRBD1
CDR3aa: CASSLLDRDVEAFF
CDR3nt: TGTGCCAGCAGCTTATTGGACAGGGATGTTGAAGCTTTCTTT

abundance: NA
v_gene: TRBV10-3
j_gene: TRBJ2-1
d_gene: NA
CDR3aa: CATEPGIGSNEQFF
CDR3nt: TGTGCCACAGAGCCAGGGATAGGTTCCAATGAGCAGTTCTTC

abundance: NA
v_gene: TRBV7-9
j_gene: TRBJ2-7
d_gene: NA
CDR3aa: CSSSLTARADEQYF
CDR3nt: TGTTCCAGCAGCTTAACGGCCAGGGCGGATGAGCAGTACTTC

abundance: NA
v_gene: TRBV7-9
j_gene: TRBJ2-6
d_gene: NA
CDR3aa: CASSLGRESGANVLTF
CDR3nt: TGTGCCAGCAGCTTAGGCAGGGAATCTGGGGCCAACGTCCTGACTTTC

abundance: NA
v_gene: TRBV18
j_gene: TRBJ2-5
d_gene: NA
CDR3aa: CASSPSSGMGQETQYF
CDR3nt: TGTGCCAGCTCACCAAGCAGCGGAATGGGTCAAGAGACCCAGTACTTC

abundance: NA
v_gene: TRBV30
j_gene: TRBJ1-3
d_gene: NA
CDR3aa: CAWSARHPGNTIYF
CDR3nt: TGTGCCTGGAGTGCCCGACATCCCGGAAACACCATATATTTT

abundance: NA
v_gene: TRBV5-1
j_gene: TRBJ1-6
d_gene: NA
CDR3aa: CASSLNRANNSPLHF
CDR3nt: TGCGCCAGCAGCTTGAACAGGGCTAACAATTCACCCCTCCACTTT

abundance: NA
v_gene: TRBV1
j_gene: TRBJ2-3
d_gene: NA
CDR3aa: CTSSQDVSGGTRTDTQYF
CDR3nt: TGCACCAGCAGCCAAGATGTCAGCGGGGGGACCCGCACAGATACGCAGTATTTT

abundance: NA
v_gene: TRBV2
j_gene: TRBJ2-5
d_gene: NA
CDR3aa: CASFQLRSGETQYF
CDR3nt: TGTGCCAGTTTTCAGTTGAGGTCCGGGGAGACCCAGTACTTC

abundance: once
v_gene: TRBV19
j_gene: TRBJ2-5
d_gene: NA
CDR3aa: CASSIMDSGKETQYF
CDR3nt: TGTGCCAGTAGTATAATGGATAGCGGAAAAGAGACCCAGTACTTC

abundance: NA
v_gene: TRBV9
j_gene: TRBJ1-2
d_gene: NA
CDR3aa: CASSVGTGTYGYTF
CDR3nt: TGTGCCAGCAGCGTAGGGACGGGAACCTATGGCTACACCTTC

abundance: NA
v_gene: TRBV7-9
j_gene: TRBJ2-7
d_gene: NA
CDR3aa: CASSSPSSLEQYF
CDR3nt: TGTGCCAGCAGCTCCCCCTCCTCCCTCGAGCAGTACTTC

abundance: NA
v_gene: TRBV7-9
j_gene: TRBJ1-4
d_gene: NA
CDR3aa: CASSLAPKGATNEKLFF
CDR3nt: TGTGCCAGCAGCTTAGCGCCTAAGGGGGCAACTAATGAAAAACTGTTTTTT

abundance: NA
v_gene: TRBV7-2
j_gene: TRBJ2-3
d_gene: TRBD2
CDR3aa: CASSETSGTYTDTQYF
CDR3nt: TGTGCCAGCAGCGAGACTAGCGGGACGTACACAGATACGCAGTATTTT

abundance: NA
v_gene: TRBV19
j_gene: TRBJ2-1
d_gene: TRBD2
CDR3aa: CASTALPASGSDNEQFF
CDR3nt: TGTGCCAGTACCGCCCTCCCGGCTAGCGGGAGCGACAATGAGCAGTTCTTC

abundance: NA
v_gene: TRBV2
j_gene: TRBJ2-5
d_gene: TRBD2
CDR3aa: CASKGQRGGKAQYF
CDR3nt: TGTGCCAGCAAAGGTCAGCGGGGGGGAAAGGCCCAGTACTTC

abundance: NA
v_gene: TRBV6-1
j_gene: TRBJ1-2
d_gene: NA
CDR3aa: CASTRGGPLRGYTF
CDR3nt: TGTGCCAGCACTCGAGGGGGACCTTTAAGAGGCTACACCTTC

abundance: few
v_gene: TRBV5-4
j_gene: TRBJ2-3
d_gene: TRBD2
CDR3aa: CASSKGLAGPDTQYF
CDR3nt: TGTGCCAGCAGCAAGGGACTAGCGGGGCCAGATACGCAGTATTTT

abundance: few
v_gene: TRBV4-1
j_gene: TRBJ1-1
d_gene: NA
CDR3aa: CASSQDEGQGTEAFF
CDR3nt: TGCGCCAGCAGCCAAGATGAGGGGCAGGGGACTGAAGCTTTCTTT

abundance: NA
v_gene: TRBV6-1
j_gene: TRBJ2-2
d_gene: NA
CDR3aa: CASSDRGVADTGELFF
CDR3nt: TGTGCCAGCAGTGACCGGGGAGTAGCGGACACCGGGGAGCTGTTTTTT

abundance: NA
v_gene: TRBV6-4
j_gene: TRBJ1-1
d_gene: NA
CDR3aa: CASRERENTEAFF
CDR3nt: TGTGCCAGCAGAGAAAGAGAGAACACTGAAGCTTTCTTT

abundance: NA
v_gene: TRBV7-2
j_gene: TRBJ2-1
d_gene: TRBD2
CDR3aa: CASSLLGSGRYNEQFF
CDR3nt: TGTGCCAGCAGCTTATTAGGTAGCGGGAGATACAATGAGCAGTTCTTC

abundance: NA
v_gene: TRBV11-2
j_gene: TRBJ2-1
d_gene: NA
CDR3aa: CASSLTGHIYNEQFF
CDR3nt: TGTGCCAGCAGCTTAACGGGACATATCTACAATGAGCAGTTCTTC

abundance: NA
v_gene: TRBV21-1
j_gene: TRBJ2-3
d_gene: NA
CDR3aa: CASSNVAGGPDTQYF
CDR3nt: TGTGCCAGCAGCAATGTGGCGGGGGGCCCAGATACGCAGTATTTT

abundance: NA
v_gene: TRBV27
j_gene: TRBJ2-1
d_gene: TRBD2
CDR3aa: CASSRPAGGPGNEQFF
CDR3nt: TGTGCCAGCAGTAGGCCAGCGGGGGGCCCGGGCAATGAGCAGTTCTTC

abundance: few
v_gene: TRBV5-6
j_gene: TRBJ2-1
d_gene: NA
CDR3aa: CASSIPGLPNLKQFF
CDR3nt: TGTGCCAGCAGCATACCGGGACTGCCAAACCTTAAGCAGTTCTTC

abundance: few
v_gene: TRBV29-1
j_gene: TRBJ1-1
d_gene: NA
CDR3aa: CSGGGWTEAFF
CDR3nt: TGCAGCGGGGGCGGATGGACTGAAGCTTTCTTT

abundance: NA
v_gene: TRBV29-1
j_gene: TRBJ2-3
d_gene: NA
CDR3aa: CSVEASTDTQYF
CDR3nt: TGCAGCGTTGAAGCTAGCACAGATACGCAGTATTTT

abundance: few
v_gene: TRBV7-9
j_gene: TRBJ2-7
d_gene: TRBD1
CDR3aa: CASSPRTGGLLFSYEQYF
CDR3nt: TGTGCCAGCAGTCCACGGACAGGGGGCCTACTCTTCTCCTACGAGCAGTACTTC

abundance: NA
v_gene: TRBV6-6
j_gene: TRBJ2-3
d_gene: NA
CDR3aa: CASSLHWDTQYF
CDR3nt: TGTGCCAGCAGTTTACATTGGGATACGCAGTATTTT

abundance: few
v_gene: TRBV5-1
j_gene: TRBJ2-3
d_gene: TRBD1
CDR3aa: CASSWTGEDTQYF
CDR3nt: TGCGCCAGCAGCTGGACAGGGGAGGATACGCAGTATTTT

abundance: NA
v_gene: TRBV19
j_gene: TRBJ1-5
d_gene: TRBD1
CDR3aa: CASSPGQGTIQPQHF
CDR3nt: TGTGCCAGTAGTCCGGGACAGGGGACTATTCAGCCCCAGCATTTT